This paragraph covers one TCR beta chain sequence. The antigen is not known. The sample is drawn from a study of OX40 agonist ivuxolimab in advanced cancers. Study observations and caveats: Clones of CD4+ and CD8+ blood T cells grew by week 6 at doses of 0.1 to 3.0 mg/kg. The antigens recognized by the expanded peripheral T cells, that is their antigen specificity, were not determined. The study found among the lowest clonal expansion in partial responders at 0.1-3.0 mg/kg.

Assay used: immunoSEQ multiplex PCR; TCRdb lists only in-frame clones, some missing. The sample lists about 70,000 clones, around 90% occurring once. The CDR3 consists of 15 residues. Trimming cost V 4 bases and J 1 base, with 12 bases left between them. Germline CDR1 is SNHLY and CDR2 is FYNNEI. Material: CD4+ or CD8+ T cells sorted from blood, obtained in a trial of the OX40 agonist ivuxolimab. The sequence came from an adult with an advanced solid tumor such as melanoma, head and neck, liver or kidney cancer. V usage is TRBV2 and J usage is TRBJ2-3; possibly TRBD1 or TRBD2 for D (6 bases each). CDR3 amino acids: CASSGQGTGTDTQYF. Written as DNA, the CDR3 is TGTGCCAGCAGTGGGCAGGGGACTGGCACAGATACGCAGTATTTT.